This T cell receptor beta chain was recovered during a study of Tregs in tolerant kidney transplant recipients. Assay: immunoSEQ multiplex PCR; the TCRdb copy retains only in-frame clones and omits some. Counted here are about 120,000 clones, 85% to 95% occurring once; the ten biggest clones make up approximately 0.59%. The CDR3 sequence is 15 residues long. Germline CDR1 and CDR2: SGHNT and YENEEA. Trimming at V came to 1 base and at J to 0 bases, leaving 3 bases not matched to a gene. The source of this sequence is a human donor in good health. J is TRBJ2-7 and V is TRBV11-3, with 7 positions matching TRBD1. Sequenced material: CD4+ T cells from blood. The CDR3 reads CASSLAGGVSYEQYF. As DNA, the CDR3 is TGTGCCAGCAGCTTAGCAGGGGGAGTCTCCTACGAGCAGTACTTC.